The 17 T cell receptor beta chains in this list originate from one sample, sequenced in a study of T cells after yellow fever vaccination. TCRdb ran MiXCR on the 5' RACE reads and lists one entry per CDR3 protein. The profile shows some 250,000 distinct CDR3 sequences, 3.6% of them singletons. Sequences were derived from PBMCs, sampled 15 days after the yellow fever booster vaccination. These receptors originate from a man aged 18 to 30 who received the YFV17D yellow fever vaccine.

In its sample, this clonotype was seen many times. CDR3 nucleotide sequence: TGTGCCAGCAGGACTGGGACCTTCGGCACCGGGGAGCTGTTTTTT. Its translation: CASRTGTFGTGELFF. This sequence joins TRBV7-9 and TRBJ2-2; D assignment may be TRBD1 or TRBD2 (5 bases each). CDR1 and CDR2 from the germline V gene are SEHNR and FQNEAQ (reference sequence). The length of the CDR3 is 15 residues. The germline V and J ends were trimmed by 6 bases and 4 bases, with 15 bases remaining between them.

This clonotype was seen repeatedly, ten times or more. The chain carries TRBV6-6 and TRBJ2-2; no reliable D call. The CDR3 length is 10 residues. The V gene lost 11 bases and the J gene lost 8 bases, with 9 bases spanning the gap. Germline V gene data show CDR1 as MNHNY and CDR2 as SVGAGI (reference sequence). This CDR3 reads CASLAGELFF. CDR3 nucleotides: TGTGCCTCCTTGGCAGGGGAGCTGTTTTTT.

This clonotype appeared many times. The rearrangement links TRBV6-5 to TRBJ2-5; 12 bases fit TRBD2. The germline V gene has CDR1 MNHEY and CDR2 SVGAGI. The V and J ends lost 2 bases and 5 bases, in that order; junction bases with no gene match: 3. CDR3 length: 15 amino acids. The CDR3 loop reads CASSYTSGGPETQYF. The CDR3 bases are TGTGCCAGCAGTTACACTAGCGGGGGGCCTGAGACCCAGTACTTC.

This clonotype was counted ten times or more. The chain couples TRBV20-1 to TRBJ1-1; D unclear. Trimming removed 2 bases at V and 0 bases at J, with 7 bases between. The germline CDR1 and CDR2 sequences are DFQATT and SNEGSKA (reference sequence). The CDR3 is made up of 13 amino acids. For the CDR3, the DNA is TGCAGTGCTAGACAGTTGATGAACACTGAAGCTTTCTTT. Translated, it gives CSARQLMNTEAFF.

The gene calls are TRBV2 and TRBJ2-3; perhaps TRBD1 as D (6 bases). CDR1 is SNHLY, CDR2 FYNNEI, per germline. The CDR3 has 15 residues. Between the trimmed V and J ends, which lost 5 bases and 2 bases, there was a span of 14 bases. DNA of the CDR3: TGTGCCAGCAGTTCAGACAGGTCCCCCACAGATACGCAGTATTTT. Translating gives CASSSDRSPTDTQYF.

Many counts were recorded for this clonotype. The chain couples TRBV7-8 to TRBJ1-1, with unresolved D. V lost 0 bases, J lost 4 bases, and 6 bases lay in between. Germline lookup yields CDR1 SGHVS and CDR2 FQNEAQ. The CDR3 totals 13 residues. The CDR3 protein is CASSLAEGTEAFF. CDR3 coding DNA: TGTGCCAGCAGCTTAGCGGAGGGCACTGAAGCTTTCTTT.

This clonotype was seen at least ten times. The chain recombines TRBV4-3 with TRBJ1-6; 7 bases map to TRBD1. The CDR3 contains 15 residues. Germline V gene data show CDR1 as LGHNA and CDR2 as YSLEER. The V segment lost 3 bases and the J segment 7 bases; nucleotides outside the gene matches: 6. The CDR3 bases are TGCGCCAGCAGCCAGGGTGACAGGGCCAATTCACCCCTCCACTTT. It is translated as CASSQGDRANSPLHF.

This clonotype was detected ten times or more. The rearrangement joins TRBV10-3 to TRBJ2-5; TRBD2 agrees at 10 bases. This CDR3 has 13 amino acids. From germline, CDR1 is ENHRY and CDR2 SYGVKD. The ends lost 5 bases at V and 4 bases at J; junction bases unmatched: 1. Written as DNA, the CDR3 is TGTGCCATCAGTCGACTAGCGGGAGAGACCCAGTACTTC. The encoded protein is CAISRLAGETQYF.

At least ten counts were recorded for this clonotype. This sequence joins TRBV7-9 and TRBJ1-2, with TRBD1 identical over 11 bases. J was trimmed by 8 bases and V by 5 bases; bases with no gene match: 25. This CDR3 region has 20 residues. Germline CDR1 reads SEHNR; CDR2 reads FQNEAQ (reference sequence). The CDR3 here is CASSPATRLWDRGNRGGYTF. For the CDR3, the DNA is TGTGCCAGCAGCCCCGCCACGCGTCTTTGGGACAGGGGGAATAGAGGCGGCTACACCTTC.

Many counts were recorded for this clonotype. CDR3 residues: CASSLVGGGVQETQYF. CDR3 nucleotide sequence: TGTGCCAGCAGCTTAGTAGGCGGGGGGGTTCAAGAGACCCAGTACTTC. V gene TRBV7-9 combines with J gene TRBJ2-5; 9 positions match TRBD2. Losses at the gene ends were 1 base for V and 2 bases for J; bases not matched to a gene: 5. Germline CDR1 SEHNR, CDR2 FQNEAQ (reference sequence). The CDR3 length is 16 residues.

This clonotype has ten or more counts. The rearrangement links TRBV7-8 to TRBJ1-4; D gene ambiguous. Trimming took 5 bases from V and 4 from J, leaving 8 bases between them. From germline, CDR1 is SGHVS and CDR2 FQNEAQ. CDR3 length: 13 residues. DNA for the CDR3: TGTGCCAGCAGCACGGGGATTAATGAAAAACTGTTTTTT. It yields the protein CASSTGINEKLFF. The full variable domain, completed using reference TRBV7-8 and TRBJ1-4, is GAGVSQSPRYKVAKRGQDVALRCDPISGHVSLFWYQQALGQGPEFLTYFQNEAQLDKSGLPSDRFFAERPEGSVSTLKIQRTQQEDSAVYLCASSTGINEKLFFGSGTQLSVL.

This clonotype was seen many times. DNA of the CDR3: TGTGCCAGCAGCTTGGGCAACAGGGACGGGGAGACCCAGTACTTC. Translating gives CASSLGNRDGETQYF. The V gene is TRBV7-7, the J gene TRBJ2-5, with TRBD1 as a possible D gene (6 bases). This CDR3 comprises 15 residues. Trimming removed 3 bases from V and 5 bases from J, with 16 bases in between. Germline values: CDR1 SSHAT, CDR2 FNYEAQ (reference sequence).

This clonotype was detected ten times or more. The V and J genes are TRBV2 and TRBJ2-2; 9 bases are a match to TRBD2. The germline V gene has CDR1 SNHLY and CDR2 FYNNEI. The CDR3 extends over 16 amino acids. Unmatched junction bases numbered 10, after V lost 6 bases and J lost 5 bases. CDR3 sequence (DNA): TGTGCCAGCAGCCGATTAGCGGGGGCCGGGACCGGGGAGCTGTTTTTT. It codes for CASSRLAGAGTGELFF.

This clonotype turned up a few times. The rearrangement uses TRBV3-1 and TRBJ2-7; D unresolved. The ends were cut back, 1 base at V and 5 bases at J, with 12 bases in the middle. Per the germline V gene, CDR1 is LGHDT and CDR2 is YNNKEL (reference sequence). The CDR3 consists of 14 residues. The CDR3 sequence is CASSQGSRSDEQYF. The CDR3 DNA sequence: TGTGCCAGCAGCCAAGGGTCCAGGAGTGACGAGCAGTACTTC.

This clonotype has ten or more counts. The gene calls are TRBV20-1 and TRBJ2-7, with D perhaps assigned TRBD1 or TRBD2 (5 bases each). The CDR3 contains 13 residues. From germline, CDR1 is DFQATT and CDR2 SNEGSKA (reference sequence). With 5 bases removed from V and 0 bases from J, the gap between germline ends came to 11 bases. The CDR3 nucleotides are TGCAGTGCTGGGACGCCGACCTCCTACGAGCAGTACTTC. Protein product: CSAGTPTSYEQYF.

This clonotype was detected a few times. The genes are TRBV5-6 and TRBJ1-4; 10 positions match TRBD1. The germline V gene has CDR1 SGHDT and CDR2 YYEEEE. This CDR3 contains 13 residues. The trim removed 6 bases at V and 8 bases at J, leaving 4 bases unmatched. The CDR3 sequence is CASNRDRGEKLFF. In DNA form, the CDR3 reads TGTGCCAGCAACCGGGACAGGGGCGAAAAACTGTTTTTT.

This clonotype was seen at least ten times. The J gene is TRBJ2-5, the V gene TRBV20-1, with TRBD2 matching over 9 bases. Trimming cost V 2 bases and J 4 bases; bases outside gene matches: 2. This CDR3 has 13 residues. Germline-derived CDR1 and CDR2 are DFQATT and SNEGSKA (reference sequence). CDR3: CSARLAGLETQYF. The CDR3 DNA follows: TGCAGTGCTAGACTAGCGGGGTTAGAGACCCAGTACTTC.